Each of the 14 T cell receptor beta chains below was sequenced from the same sample in a study of T cells in Graves' hyperthyroidism and ophthalmopathy. Amplified TCR beta CDR3 regions came from RNA transcripts. Using the HTBI primer set, a first-round RT-PCR was run on the TCR CDR3. MiXCR, applied by TCRdb to the multiplex PCR reads, yields one record per CDR3 protein. The sample consists of approximately 430,000 distinct CDR3 sequences, 15% to 18% of them appearing once. The sequencing sample was made of blood. Receptor source: a young woman with Graves' hyperthyroidism.

The chain links TRBV19 to TRBJ2-3; D is unclear. The CDR3 is 11 residues long. CDR1 is LNHDA, CDR2 SQIVND, per germline (reference sequence). Trimming removed 4 bases at V and 4 bases at J, with 3 bases between. The chain's CDR3 is CASSNADTQYF. The CDR3 DNA follows: TGTGCCAGTAGTAATGCAGATACGCAGTATTTT.

This chain uses TRBV28 with TRBJ1-5; tentatively, D is TRBD1 (5 bases). Trimming stripped 3 bases from V and 2 bases from J, with 17 bases between. Germline CDR1 MDHEN, CDR2 SYDVKM. The CDR3 extends over 17 amino acids. DNA for the CDR3: TGTGCCAGCAGTTTCATACCCCACGGGGCGGGCAATCAGCCCCAGCATTTT. This encodes CASSFIPHGAGNQPQHF.

The table lists this clonotype with a few counts. The J gene is TRBJ1-2, the V gene TRBV29-1; 8 nucleotides align to TRBD1. The germline V gene encodes CDR1 SQVTM and CDR2 ANQGSEA. The CDR3 runs to 14 residues. The V gene end was trimmed by 4 bases and the J gene end by 4 bases; junction bases not matched to a gene: 8. This CDR3 reads CSVVPGQGSYGYTF. CDR3 nucleotide sequence: TGCAGCGTTGTTCCCGGACAGGGATCCTATGGCTACACCTTC.

This clonotype has only a few counts. J is TRBJ2-5 and V is TRBV19, with D possibly matching TRBD1 (5 bases). Germline assignment: CDR1 LNHDA and CDR2 SQIVND (reference sequence). This CDR3 spans 15 amino acids. Trimming pared 6 bases from V and 1 base from J, leaving 15 bases between. The CDR3 here is CASRGVPGFQETQYF. CDR3 bases: TGTGCCAGTAGAGGGGTGCCAGGGTTCCAAGAGACCCAGTACTTC.

This clonotype was observed at least ten times. V and J are TRBV20-1 and TRBJ1-6; the D is unclear. Germline assignment: CDR1 DFQATT and CDR2 SNEGSKA (reference sequence). This CDR3 has 15 residues. The V and J ends lost 3 bases and 6 bases respectively, with 15 bases between them. DNA of the CDR3: TGCAGTGCTAGGGAAGAAGCCGGCGCTAATTCACCCCTCCACTTT. Translating it yields CSAREEAGANSPLHF.

This clonotype has ten or more counts. This rearrangement joins TRBV5-1 to TRBJ2-3; 7 positions agree with TRBD2. This CDR3 contains 16 residues. CDR1 and CDR2 (germline): SGHRS, YFSETQ. Trimming at V came to 3 bases and at J to 2 bases, leaving 9 bases not matched to a gene. The CDR3: CASSSGPGLNTDTQYF. The CDR3 region has the DNA TGCGCCAGCAGCTCCGGACCGGGACTAAACACAGATACGCAGTATTTT.

This clonotype was counted at least ten times. The chain joins TRBV7-3 to TRBJ2-1; D could derive from TRBD1 or TRBD2 (5 bases each). CDR1 is SGHTA, CDR2 FQGTGA, per germline. The CDR3 length is 14 residues. V was trimmed by 6 bases and J by 5 bases, leaving 14 bases between them. The CDR3 sequence is CASSLRDRHNEQFF. CDR3 nucleotide sequence: TGTGCCAGCAGTCTACGGGACCGACACAATGAGCAGTTCTTC.

This chain connects TRBV4-3 to TRBJ2-7; 7 bases map to TRBD2. V was pared by 0 bases and J by 3 bases, with 11 bases of the junction left unmatched. CDR1 is LGHNA and CDR2 is YSLEER in the germline V gene. This CDR3 region has 17 residues. As DNA, the CDR3 is TGCGCCAGCAGCCAAGAACCCAGCGGGGTAGGAAACTACGAGCAGTACTTC. Amino acid sequence: CASSQEPSGVGNYEQYF.

This clonotype was seen ten or more times. The chain has TRBV24-1 and TRBJ1-5, with TRBD1 matching 7 bases. After removal of 3 bases from V and 3 bases from J, the junction contained 4 bases not matched to a gene. Per germline, CDR1 KGHDR and CDR2 SFDVKD. The CDR3 has 15 residues. Here the CDR3 reads CATSDTGAFNQPQHF. For the CDR3, the DNA is TGTGCCACCAGTGATACAGGGGCGTTCAATCAGCCCCAGCATTTT.

This clonotype was recorded at least ten times. The rearrangement joins TRBV7-9 to TRBJ2-1, with TRBD2 matching 9 bases. J was trimmed by 9 bases and V by 8 bases; bases with no gene match: 11. The CDR3 has 14 residues. Germline CDR1 SEHNR, CDR2 FQNEAQ (reference sequence). CDR3 coding DNA: TGTGCCAGCGGGATGGCGGGGGGGCTCGGTGAGCAGTTCTTC. As protein: CASGMAGGLGEQFF.

The chain couples TRBV29-1 to TRBJ1-4; 8 bases fit TRBD1. CDR1 is SQVTM and CDR2 is ANQGSEA in the germline V gene. This CDR3 comprises 13 residues. V shed 3 bases, J shed 8 bases, and the junction held 5 bases outside the gene matches. CDR3 in DNA: TGCAGCGTTGAGGGACAGGTCCAGGAAAAACTGTTTTTT. This translates into CSVEGQVQEKLFF.

The table lists this clonotype with many counts. The V gene is TRBV3-1, the J gene TRBJ1-4; 7 nucleotides match TRBD1. Germline V lookup: CDR1 LGHDT, CDR2 YNNKEL (reference sequence). The CDR3 loop spans 18 amino acids. The V gene end was trimmed by 3 bases and the J gene end by 2 bases; junction bases not matched to a gene: 12. This chain's CDR3 is CASSQSRDSSATNEKLFF. CDR3 DNA: TGTGCCAGCAGCCAGAGCCGGGACAGCAGTGCGACTAATGAAAAACTGTTTTTT. Combining the CDR3 with reference TRBV3-1 and TRBJ1-4 gives the whole variable domain DTAVSQTPKYLVTQMGNDKSIKCEQNLGHDTMYWYKQDSKKFLKIMFSYNNKELIINETVPNRFSPKSPDKAHLNLHINSLELGDSAVYFCASSQSRDSSATNEKLFFGSGTQLSVL.

The chain is built from TRBV20-1 and TRBJ2-7, with no clear D. The CDR3 is 13 residues long. Trimming left V 4 bases short and J 0 bases short, with 10 bases between. Germline CDR1 is DFQATT and CDR2 is SNEGSKA (reference sequence). DNA for the CDR3: TGCAGTGCTACCGAGGAGACCTCCTACGAGCAGTACTTC. Protein: CSATEETSYEQYF.

The chain has TRBV18 and TRBJ1-3; D is perhaps TRBD1 (5 bases). The V gene lost 0 bases and the J gene lost 7 bases, with 7 bases spanning the gap. Germline CDR1 KGHSH, CDR2 LQKENI. CDR3 size: 13 residues. The CDR3 spells CASSPPGVNTIYF. CDR3 nucleotide sequence: TGTGCCAGCTCACCACCAGGGGTGAACACCATATATTTT.